Listed below are T cell receptor beta chains from one sample, sequenced in a study of T cells in Graves' hyperthyroidism and ophthalmopathy. In TCRdb, the multiplex PCR reads were re-called with MiXCR into one record per CDR3 protein. The table includes 500,000 or so distinct CDR3 sequences, about 16% detected once. The source material was blood. These receptors were collected from a woman aged 25 to 45 with Graves' ophthalmopathy. Each CDR3 is given with its conserved first and last residue. Each record gives: clone size, V gene, J gene, D gene, CDR3 protein, CDR3 DNA. D genes are given only for firm matches. Some rows mark clone size as missing; the rest say once, few, many or name a class of expanded clone.

>.|TRBV9|TRBJ1-5|.
CASSPEGGTQPQHF
TGTGCCAGCAGCCCAGAGGGGGGAACTCAGCCCCAGCATTTT
>.|TRBV7-2|TRBJ2-3|.
CASSLVLGTDTQYF
TGTGCCAGCAGCTTAGTCCTAGGTACAGATACGCAGTATTTT
>.|TRBV29-1|TRBJ2-3|.
CSVEDRTSRSTDTQYF
TGCAGCGTTGAAGATCGTACTAGCAGAAGCACAGATACGCAGTATTTT
>few|TRBV20-1|TRBJ2-1|.
CSAGRGAYNEQFF
TGCAGTGCTGGGCGAGGGGCCTACAATGAGCAGTTCTTC
>.|TRBV30|TRBJ2-5|.
CAWSLGEETQYF
TGTGCCTGGAGTTTAGGGGAAGAGACCCAGTACTTC
>many|TRBV4-1|TRBJ2-1|.
CASSQDAAGRNEQFF
TGCGCCAGCAGCCAAGATGCGGCAGGGCGCAATGAGCAGTTCTTC
>.|TRBV25-1|TRBJ2-5|.
CASSDGFQETQYF
TGTGCCAGCAGCGACGGTTTTCAAGAGACCCAGTACTTC
>few|TRBV6-1|TRBJ1-2|.
CASSLKGGSLYGYTF
TGTGCCAGCAGCCTAAAGGGGGGTTCTCTCTATGGCTACACCTTC
>.|TRBV10-3|TRBJ1-6|.
CAISRDTVNSPLHF
TGTGCCATCAGTCGGGACACCGTTAATTCACCCCTCCACTTT
>.|TRBV6-2/TRBV6-3|TRBJ1-1|.
CASRFDRRNTEAFF
TGTGCCAGCAGATTTGACAGGCGCAACACTGAAGCTTTCTTT